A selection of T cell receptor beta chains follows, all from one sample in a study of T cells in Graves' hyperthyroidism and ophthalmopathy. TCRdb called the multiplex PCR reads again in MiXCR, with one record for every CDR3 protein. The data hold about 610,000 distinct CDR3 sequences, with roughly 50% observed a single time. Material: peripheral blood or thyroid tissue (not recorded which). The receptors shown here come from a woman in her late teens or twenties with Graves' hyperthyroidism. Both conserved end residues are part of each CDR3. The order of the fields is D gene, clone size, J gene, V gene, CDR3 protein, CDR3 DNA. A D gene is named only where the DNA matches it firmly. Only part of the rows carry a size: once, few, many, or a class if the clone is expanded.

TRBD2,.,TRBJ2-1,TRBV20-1,CSARKYLAGFYNEQFF,TGCAGTGCTAGAAAATATCTAGCGGGATTCTACAATGAGCAGTTCTTC
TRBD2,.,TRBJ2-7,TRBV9,CASSVGGGGEQYF,TGTGCCAGCAGCGTAGGTGGGGGGGGCGAGCAGTACTTC
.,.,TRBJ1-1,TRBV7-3,CASSRDSLGTEAFF,TGTGCCAGCAGCCGAGACAGCCTGGGGACTGAAGCTTTCTTT
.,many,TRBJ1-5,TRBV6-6,CASSQTRRSNQPQHF,TGTGCCAGCAGCCAAACTAGGAGGAGCAATCAGCCCCAGCATTTT
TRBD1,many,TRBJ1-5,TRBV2,CASSPGTANNQPQHF,TGTGCCAGCAGTCCCGGGACAGCAAACAATCAGCCCCAGCATTTT
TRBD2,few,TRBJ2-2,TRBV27,CASSPAGLAGAVAGELFF,TGTGCCAGCAGTCCAGCGGGACTAGCGGGAGCGGTGGCCGGGGAGCTGTTTTTT
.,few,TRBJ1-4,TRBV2,CASIPQYNEKLFF,TGTGCCAGCATCCCGCAGTATAATGAAAAACTGTTTTTT
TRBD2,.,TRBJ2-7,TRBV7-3,CARSLAPSSGPSYEQYF,TGTGCCCGCAGCTTAGCCCCTTCTAGCGGGCCCTCCTACGAGCAGTACTTC
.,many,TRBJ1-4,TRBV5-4,CASSSQGNEKLFF,TGTGCCAGCAGCTCCCAGGGGAATGAAAAACTGTTTTTT
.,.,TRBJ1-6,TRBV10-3,CAISGAGGTQENSPLHF,TGTGCCATCAGTGGAGCGGGAGGGACCCAAGAAAATTCACCCCTCCACTTT